This T cell receptor beta chain was retrieved from a study of T cells and Merkel cell carcinoma outcomes. This CDR3 has 16 residues. V was shortened by 3 bases and J by 4 bases, with 15 bases between the two germline ends. Per germline, CDR1 ENHRY and CDR2 SYGVKD. Details on this clone: Antigen specificity is unknown.

Only in-frame clones appear in the TCRdb table, and some are missing; sequencing was by immunoSEQ multiplex PCR. The sample consists of some 210 clones, approximately 92% of them appearing once. Study-wide results and limits: Merkel cell carcinoma outcomes were reportedly predicted by repertoire and T-cell density.

The chain combines TRBV10-3 with TRBJ2-2; D is uncertain. The receptor was derived from a human donor with Merkel cell carcinoma. Sequencing input: tumor tissue from Merkel cell carcinoma. In nucleotides, the CDR3 is TGTGCCATCAGTGAAGTGGTTGCCAACGCCACCGGGGAGCTGTTTTTT. Translated, it gives CAISEVVANATGELFF.